Detailed here is one TCR beta chain. The antigen remains undetermined. The table came from immunoSEQ multiplex PCR; TCRdb's copy has only in-frame clones and leaves some out. The table shows around 67,000 clones, with 91% occurring only once. This record comes from a study of OX40 agonist ivuxolimab in advanced cancers. General study results and limits: Normalized T-cell clonal expansion was also low in some nonresponders. Near-lowest levels of clonal expansion characterized partial responders at 0.1-3.0 mg/kg. CD4+ T cells averaged fewer expanded clones than CD8+ T cells.

This CDR3 is built from 15 residues. In germline, CDR1 is SGHTA, CDR2 FQGNSA. J was trimmed by 9 bases and V by 3 bases; bases with no gene match: 6. The sequence derives from an adult with an advanced solid tumor such as melanoma, head and neck, liver or kidney cancer. Sequencing was performed on CD4+ or CD8+ T cells sorted from blood, taken in a trial of the OX40 agonist ivuxolimab. The chain couples TRBV7-2 to TRBJ1-6; 9 bases fit TRBD1. The CDR3 loop reads CASSFRTGASSPLHF. The CDR3 region has the DNA TGTGCCAGCAGCTTCCGGACAGGGGCAAGTTCACCCCTCCACTTT.